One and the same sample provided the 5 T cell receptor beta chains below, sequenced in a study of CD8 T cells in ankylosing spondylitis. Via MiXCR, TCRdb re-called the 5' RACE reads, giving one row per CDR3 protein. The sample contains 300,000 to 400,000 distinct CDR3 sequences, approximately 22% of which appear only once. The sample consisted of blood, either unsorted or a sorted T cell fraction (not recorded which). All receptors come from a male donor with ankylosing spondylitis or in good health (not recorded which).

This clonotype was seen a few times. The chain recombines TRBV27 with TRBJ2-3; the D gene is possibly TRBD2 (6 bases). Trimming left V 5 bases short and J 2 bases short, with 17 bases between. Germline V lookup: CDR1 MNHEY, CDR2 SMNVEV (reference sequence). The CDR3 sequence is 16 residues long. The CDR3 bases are TGTGCCAGCAGTCCCCCACTAGGGAGGCACACAGATACGCAGTATTTT. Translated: CASSPPLGRHTDTQYF.

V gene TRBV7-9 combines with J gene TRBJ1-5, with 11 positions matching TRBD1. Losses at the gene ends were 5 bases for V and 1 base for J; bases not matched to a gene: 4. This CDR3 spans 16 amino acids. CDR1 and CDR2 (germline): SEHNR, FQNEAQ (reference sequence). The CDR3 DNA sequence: TGTGCCAGCAGCCCTGGGACAGGGGGAAGCAATCAGCCCCAGCATTTT. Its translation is CASSPGTGGSNQPQHF.

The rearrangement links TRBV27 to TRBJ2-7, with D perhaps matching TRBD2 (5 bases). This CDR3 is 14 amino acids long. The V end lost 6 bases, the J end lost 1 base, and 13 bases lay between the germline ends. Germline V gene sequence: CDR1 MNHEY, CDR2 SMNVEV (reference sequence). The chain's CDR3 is CASRMTGTSYEQYF. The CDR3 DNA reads TGTGCCAGCAGGATGACGGGAACATCCTACGAGCAGTACTTC.

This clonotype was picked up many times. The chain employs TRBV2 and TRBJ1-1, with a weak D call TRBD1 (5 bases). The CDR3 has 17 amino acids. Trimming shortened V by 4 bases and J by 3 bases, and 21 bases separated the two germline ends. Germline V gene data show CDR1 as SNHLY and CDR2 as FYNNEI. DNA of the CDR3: TGTGCCAGCAGTGGGGCCCAGGGCGCCCCTGGAGACACTGAAGCTTTCTTT. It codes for CASSGAQGAPGDTEAFF.

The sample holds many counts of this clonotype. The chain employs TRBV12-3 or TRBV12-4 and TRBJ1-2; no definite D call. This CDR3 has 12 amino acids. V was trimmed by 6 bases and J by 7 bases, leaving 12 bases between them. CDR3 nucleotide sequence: TGTGCCAGCAGGGTCTGGGTAAGTGGCTACACCTTC. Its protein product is CASRVWVSGYTF.